These 17 T cell receptor beta chains came from one sample sequenced in a study of early T cells in non-severe SARS-CoV-2 infection. TCRdb recomputed calls from the 5' RACE reads with MiXCR, one row per CDR3 protein. The data contain approximately 97,000 distinct CDR3 sequences, 9.5% to 12% of them singletons. Material: whole blood, obtained at baseline. All receptors come from an adult who was a healthcare worker with PCR-confirmed SARS-CoV-2 infection or an uninfected control (not recorded which).

This clonotype showed up just a few times. This chain connects TRBV13 to TRBJ2-1, with 9 bases aligning to TRBD1. Germline CDR1 and CDR2: PRHDT and FYEKMQ (reference sequence). The trim removed 5 bases at V and 7 bases at J, leaving 12 bases unmatched. The CDR3 loop spans 16 amino acids. The DNA of the CDR3 is TGTGCCAGCAGCATTTATACAGGGGGCGGAAGGAATGAGCAGTTCTTC. Protein product: CASSIYTGGGRNEQFF.

This clonotype came up many times. The chain carries TRBV15 and TRBJ2-3; 10 bases align to TRBD2. CDR3 size: 15 residues. Germline V gene data show CDR1 as LNHNV and CDR2 as YYDKDF (reference sequence). The trim removed 5 bases at V and 3 bases at J, leaving 5 bases unmatched. The CDR3, as DNA: TGTGCCACCAGCGCATATAGCGGGGGGACAGATACGCAGTATTTT. Translated, it gives CATSAYSGGTDTQYF.

This clonotype has a count of ten or more. V and J are TRBV9 and TRBJ1-6; TRBD1 is a possible D gene (6 bases). The V end lost 4 bases, the J end lost 9 bases, and 17 bases lay between the germline ends. CDR1 is SGDLS and CDR2 is YYNGEE in the germline V gene. The CDR3 runs to 15 residues. The CDR3 DNA reads as TGTGCCAGCAGCTCATCCACAGGGCAAGGTTCACCCCTCCACTTT. Translation: CASSSSTGQGSPLHF. The full variable domain, in which reference TRBV9 and TRBJ1-6 provide the parts outside the CDR3, is DSGVTQTPKHLITATGQRVTLRCSPRSGDLSVYWYQQSLDQGLQFLIQYYNGEERAKGNILERFSAQQFPDLHSELNLSSLELGDSALYFCASSSSTGQGSPLHFGNGTRLTVT.

V gene TRBV19 combines with J gene TRBJ2-1; weak D call: TRBD1 (5 bases). Germline assignment: CDR1 LNHDA and CDR2 SQIVND (reference sequence). Trimming shortened V by 0 bases and J by 14 bases, and 11 bases separated the two germline ends. This CDR3 has 12 residues. The CDR3, as DNA: TGTGCCAGTAGTATAGAAGGGGAAACGGAGTTCTTC. This encodes CASSIEGETEFF.

This clonotype came up a few times. This chain uses TRBV5-1 with TRBJ2-7; the match to TRBD1 covers 7 bases. Germline loops: CDR1 SGHRS, CDR2 YFSETQ. The CDR3 contains 13 residues. Unmatched junction bases numbered 3, after V lost 4 bases and J lost 2 bases. DNA for the CDR3: TGCGCCAGCAGCGAGGACAGGACCTACGAGCAGTACTTC. Protein sequence: CASSEDRTYEQYF.

The sample holds a few counts of this clonotype. This chain links TRBV7-2 with TRBJ1-2; D is possibly TRBD1 (5 bases). This CDR3 has 16 amino acids. Germline CDR1 and CDR2: SGHTA and FQGNSA. V lost 5 bases, J lost 14 bases, and 30 bases lay in between. CDR3 sequence (DNA): TGTGCCAGCAGCCCGTTAGGCCAGGGAACCCCTTTGTGGGGGACCTTC. It encodes CASSPLGQGTPLWGTF.

This clonotype was observed a few times. This CDR3 is CASGTEYNTEAFF. DNA of the CDR3: TGCGCCAGCGGAACCGAATATAACACTGAAGCTTTCTTT. The V call is TRBV5-1, the J call TRBJ1-1; D is undetermined. Looked up from germline, CDR1 is SGHRS and CDR2 is YFSETQ. This CDR3 comprises 13 residues. V was shortened by 7 bases and J by 2 bases, with 12 bases between the two germline ends.

The chain links TRBV28 to TRBJ2-3; TRBD2 matches 9 bases. Germline loops: CDR1 MDHEN, CDR2 SYDVKM. The CDR3 length is 15 residues. With V trimmed by 3 bases and J by 4 bases, 5 bases remained unmatched. CDR3: CASSFSGGGADTQYF. The CDR3 nucleotides read TGTGCCAGCAGTTTTAGCGGGGGAGGGGCAGATACGCAGTATTTT.

The J gene is TRBJ1-5, the V gene TRBV20-1; 12 positions agree with TRBD1. In germline, CDR1 is DFQATT, CDR2 SNEGSKA (reference sequence). The V and J ends lost 4 bases and 2 bases, in that order; junction bases with no gene match: 9. The CDR3 covers 17 residues. The CDR3 DNA reads as TGCAGTGCTAAGGGGGACAGGGGGCGAGATGGCAATCAGCCCCAGCATTTT. This sequence encodes CSAKGDRGRDGNQPQHF.

This clonotype has a count of ten or more. CDR3 amino acids: CASSLIGAGNQPQHF. For the CDR3, the DNA is TGTGCCAGCTCATTAATAGGGGCGGGCAATCAGCCCCAGCATTTT. This rearrangement joins TRBV18 to TRBJ1-5; TRBD1 is a possible D gene (5 bases). With 5 bases removed from V and 2 bases from J, the gap between germline ends came to 13 bases. In germline, CDR1 is KGHSH, CDR2 LQKENI. The CDR3 sequence is 15 residues long.

About this clonotype: This likely comes from a read error, as the CDR3 has no conserved phenylalanine or tryptophan at its end. The gene calls are TRBV27 and TRBJ1-2; 8 bases agree with TRBD1. Losses at the gene ends were 5 bases for V and 0 bases for J; bases not matched to a gene: 11. Germline V lookup: CDR1 MNHEY, CDR2 SMNVEV (reference sequence). This CDR3 spans 17 amino acids. The CDR3 sequence is CASSPLDRARANYGYTS. CDR3 in DNA: TGTGCCAGCAGTCCACTGGACAGGGCGAGAGCTAACTATGGCTACACCTCC.

This clonotype occurred a few times. The V gene is TRBV7-3, the J gene TRBJ2-3; 8 nucleotides align to TRBD1. Germline-derived CDR1 and CDR2 are SGHTA and FQGTGA. This CDR3 comprises 16 residues. After removal of 4 bases from V and 1 base from J, the junction contained 7 bases not matched to a gene. In DNA form, the CDR3 reads TGTGCCAGCAGCTCAGGGGGCGCAGGGGGCACAGATACGCAGTATTTT. Translation gives CASSSGGAGGTDTQYF.

This rearrangement joins TRBV9 to TRBJ2-7; possibly TRBD2 for D (5 bases). The CDR3 contains 15 residues. V was cut by 0 bases and J by 0 bases, with 10 bases left in between. Germline CDR1 and CDR2: SGDLS and YYNGEE. Here the CDR3 DNA reads TGTGCCAGCAGCGTAGCTTTTGGGAGCTCCTACGAGCAGTACTTC. It translates to CASSVAFGSSYEQYF.

This clonotype has a count of ten or more. The V gene is TRBV10-3, the J gene TRBJ2-1; 7 bases are shared with TRBD2. Germline V gene lookup returns CDR1 ENHRY and CDR2 SYGVKD. V was clipped by 7 bases and J by 7 bases; unmatched bases: 10. The CDR3 sequence is 14 residues long. The CDR3, as DNA: TGTGCCATCAACGGGCAGCGGGATGTGAATGAGCAGTTCTTC. Its translation is CAINGQRDVNEQFF.

The V gene is TRBV27, the J gene TRBJ1-6; 7 positions match TRBD1. Germline V gene lookup returns CDR1 MNHEY and CDR2 SMNVEV (reference sequence). V lost 8 bases to trimming and J lost 9 bases; unmatched junction nucleotides: 13. The CDR3 is 15 amino acids. The CDR3 DNA is TGTGCCAGCTCTCCCACTCCGGGACAGTTTTCACCCCTCCACTTT. Its protein product is CASSPTPGQFSPLHF.

This clonotype came up many times. The chain is built from TRBV20-1 and TRBJ2-1, with 8 bases lining up with TRBD1. This CDR3 is 15 amino acids long. Germline V gene lookup returns CDR1 DFQATT and CDR2 SNEGSKA (reference sequence). J gave up 3 bases and V 0 bases, and 4 bases lay outside the gene matches. The CDR3 loop reads CSARDLRGHYNEQFF. DNA of the CDR3: TGCAGTGCTAGAGATCTCAGGGGGCACTACAATGAGCAGTTCTTC.

This clonotype was seen at least ten times. The chain is built from TRBV30 and TRBJ1-1, with D possibly TRBD1 on 5 matching bases. The CDR3 has 13 amino acids. The germline CDR1 and CDR2 sequences are GTSNPN and SVGIG (reference sequence). V was shortened by 5 bases and J by 3 bases, with 13 bases between the two germline ends. The CDR3 reads CAWGRDWDTEAFF. CDR3 coding DNA: TGTGCCTGGGGCCGGGACTGGGACACTGAAGCTTTCTTT.